The clone carrying this T cell receptor (beta chain) was counted only a few times. Its antigen is undetermined. Unique molecular identifiers tagged the TCR beta cDNA libraries. Some 500,000 cDNA molecules were recovered from an input of 1 to 10 million T cells. Each CDR3 protein gets one entry after TCRdb re-called the PCR reads with MiXCR. The sample holds hundreds of thousands of distinct CDR3 sequences, roughly two fifths seen once. This entry belongs to a study of post-analysis software for immune sequencing data. The study, taken as a whole, reports: Controls had lower frequencies than patients of roughly five TRBV segments, which included TRBV5-6, TRBV5-1 and TRBV20-1.

The CDR3 is made up of 14 amino acids. With 4 bases clipped from V and 10 bases from J, the junction kept 12 bases outside the gene matches. CDR1 LNHNV and CDR2 YYDKDF come from the germline V gene (reference sequence). This TCR derives from a girl between 5 and 17 years old with multiple sclerosis. Sequencing used blood. The V call is TRBV15, the J call TRBJ1-1, with 7 bases aligning to TRBD1. The CDR3 loop is CATSTRDSTPRAFF. CDR3 in DNA: TGTGCCACCAGCACTCGGGACAGTACCCCCCGAGCTTTCTTT.